This TCR beta chain was sequenced in a study of blood T cell repertoires in COVID-19 (dated by TCRdb to the early 2020s). Concerning the study at large: Collaborator samples came from the United States, Italy and Spain and covered acute and convalescent phases of COVID-19. Deeply sampled blood TCRbeta repertoires from subjects exposed to, actively infected with, or recovered from COVID-19 were included in the dataset. The repertoires were released in a freely available public database meant as a resource for research on the immune response to SARS-CoV-2. Where HLA class I and class II types were available, the types were taken from metadata supplied by the sample provider, not from assay-based typing. Nearly every sample came with metadata listing a de-identified subject ID, COVID-19 status, age in years and sex. The material from the prospective study consisted of cDNA or gDNA derived from T cells, B-cell-depleted T cells, or PBMCs. Samples came from the ongoing ImmuneRACE study (first 160 participants) plus 1,254 subjects from 6 global collaborators. The paper's findings and limits, for the study overall: The quantity of clinical and demographic metadata differed by source and by participant and was supplied without curation.

The junction shows trimming of 4 bases on V and 1 base on J, plus 12 bases between the germline ends. Based on the germline V gene, the CDR1 and CDR2 sequences are MDHEN and SYDVKM. The CDR3, from cysteine to phenylalanine, totals 15 residues. The read is trimmed to its CDR3 DNA, 45 bases read in frame from base 1. Whole blood was collected in K2EDTA tubes by collaborating institutions according to the institutions' own protocols. Collaborator samples were shipped for TCRbeta analysis as frozen whole blood, isolated PBMCs, or DNA extracted from either sample type. The immunoSEQ Assay, a bias-controlled multiplex PCR, was used to amplify TCRbeta CDR3 regions from genomic DNA. For the original study's pipeline: Nucleated cell counts per sample were estimated from amplification of reference gene primers within the assay. To quantify the absolute abundance of each unique TCRbeta CDR3 rearrangement, sequence reads were collapsed and filtered. Productive Simpson clonality was computed per sample as the square root of Simpson's diversity index over productive rearrangements. The table comes from immuneACCESS by way of TCRdb, which keeps in-frame sequences with V and J called. Part of the clones is missing from these tables; in studies checked, under half for an unresolved V gene and the rest for unknown reasons. For V, J and clone size, that table is used; D and trimming come from the DNA. Here the sample has 200,000 or so clones; nearly 85% occur a single time. The ten largest clonotypes hold roughly 5.1% of the sample.

Only a few counts were recorded for this clone. The antigen this receptor binds is unknown. No base quality values were provided; no much bigger clone lies one nucleotide off. The sequence links TRBV28 to TRBJ2-3; matching of 6 bases hints at TRBD2 as the D gene. The sample comprised peripheral blood. The clonotype comes from a woman aged 25 to 45 with acute or convalescent COVID-19. The CDR3 has the sequence CASSSTQRGTDTQYF. The DNA sequence is given as TGTGCCAGCAGTTCCACCCAGCGGGGCACAGATACGCAGTATTTT.